These T cell receptor beta chains were read from a single sample in a study of T cells in tuberculosis. Sequenced by immunoSEQ multiplex PCR; TCRdb stores in-frame clones only, minus some. In the table there are over 30,000 clones, 85% to 95% of which are singletons. Sequencing was performed on PBMCs. These receptors originate from a donor between 10 and 35 years old with latent tuberculosis or without tuberculosis infection. Some clones in this sample may be carry-over from other donors' samples. Each CDR3 is given with its conserved first and last residue.

J gene: TRBJ2-7; V gene: TRBV5-1; CDR3 protein: CASSLGTAGDSGLNYEQYF
J gene: TRBJ1-1; V gene: TRBV6-5; CDR3 protein: CASSYSIPQAEAFF
J gene: TRBJ2-7; V gene: TRBV11-2; CDR3 protein: CASSLRGLSYEQYF
J gene: TRBJ1-5; V gene: TRBV5-3; CDR3 protein: CARSLYNRYSNQPQHF
J gene: TRBJ1-1; V gene: TRBV19; CDR3 protein: CASSIVQGPITEAFF
J gene: TRBJ2-1; V gene: TRBV6-4; CDR3 protein: CATLTPDLIDNNEQFF
J gene: TRBJ2-6; V gene: TRBV2; CDR3 protein: CASTSSGANVLTF
J gene: TRBJ1-1; V gene: TRBV11-2; CDR3 protein: CASSLLGQNTEAFF
J gene: TRBJ1-1; V gene: TRBV2; CDR3 protein: CASIRDRERGTEAFF
J gene: TRBJ2-1; V gene: TRBV10-1; CDR3 protein: CASSEYGTWNNEQFF
J gene: TRBJ1-2; V gene: TRBV5-1; CDR3 protein: CASSLGGGQGGYTF
J gene: TRBJ2-7; V gene: TRBV2; CDR3 protein: CASRDRGGTYEQYF
J gene: TRBJ2-2; V gene: TRBV5-5; CDR3 protein: CASSPGPANTGELFF
J gene: TRBJ2-7; V gene: TRBV7-8; CDR3 protein: CASSLGTGTGLGEQYF
J gene: TRBJ2-3; V gene: TRBV12-5; CDR3 protein: CASGLGFVGDTDTQYF
J gene: TRBJ2-5; V gene: TRBV18; CDR3 protein: CASSPRGFQETQYF
J gene: TRBJ1-2; V gene: TRBV18; CDR3 protein: CASSPVETGSGYTF
J gene: TRBJ2-2; V gene: TRBV6-5; CDR3 protein: CASTSTGELFF
J gene: TRBJ2-3; V gene: TRBV30; CDR3 protein: CAWGRSTDTQYF
J gene: TRBJ1-2; V gene: TRBV10-3; CDR3 protein: CAIMTETNYGYTF
J gene: TRBJ2-2; V gene: TRBV28; CDR3 protein: CASEISAGTGELFF
J gene: TRBJ1-1; V gene: TRBV6-1; CDR3 protein: CASSVRGTEAFF
J gene: TRBJ2-4; V gene: TRBV7-7; CDR3 protein: CASSSVGFTTKNIQYF
J gene: TRBJ1-4; V gene: TRBV2; CDR3 protein: CASKKNLVVTNEKLFF
J gene: TRBJ2-5; V gene: TRBV28; CDR3 protein: CASSLGTGGYETQYF
J gene: TRBJ2-1; V gene: TRBV28; CDR3 protein: CASRDRVGDEQFF
J gene: TRBJ1-2; V gene: TRBV27; CDR3 protein: CASSPGGGFRGYTF
J gene: TRBJ2-1; V gene: TRBV27; CDR3 protein: CASSWSLPGQGNEQFF
J gene: TRBJ1-1; V gene: TRBV11-2; CDR3 protein: CASSFTGSSTEAFF
J gene: TRBJ2-7; V gene: TRBV27; CDR3 protein: CASSLSGGGGYEQYF
J gene: TRBJ1-5; V gene: TRBV28; CDR3 protein: CASSSGTGVHQPQHF
J gene: TRBJ2-2; V gene: TRBV7-9; CDR3 protein: CASSPLRQERELFF
J gene: TRBJ2-3; V gene: TRBV28; CDR3 protein: CASRSPEGGPWGDTQYF
J gene: TRBJ2-1; V gene: TRBV28; CDR3 protein: CASSPYLNVGNNEQFF
J gene: TRBJ1-1; V gene: TRBV6-6; CDR3 protein: CASSYKGETEAFF
J gene: TRBJ2-3; V gene: TRBV7-9; CDR3 protein: CASSGGLGDTQYF
J gene: TRBJ1-6; V gene: TRBV28; CDR3 protein: CASSFTQGKSPLHF
J gene: TRBJ1-2; V gene: TRBV27; CDR3 protein: CASSSSAGASDGYTF
J gene: TRBJ1-1; V gene: TRBV30; CDR3 protein: CACNRGSTNTEAFF
J gene: TRBJ1-2; V gene: TRBV6-1; CDR3 protein: CASSTNGGKGYTF
J gene: TRBJ2-7; V gene: TRBV15; CDR3 protein: CATSRGLEYEQYF
J gene: TRBJ2-4; V gene: TRBV19; CDR3 protein: CASSIAREDIQYF
J gene: TRBJ2-2; V gene: TRBV27; CDR3 protein: CASSSDRYLGTGELFF
J gene: TRBJ2-7; V gene: TRBV7-8; CDR3 protein: CASSSSGGTYEQYF
J gene: TRBJ2-5; V gene: TRBV27; CDR3 protein: CATSVTRETQYF
J gene: TRBJ1-1; V gene: TRBV25-1; CDR3 protein: CASREGLENTEAFF
J gene: TRBJ1-1; V gene: TRBV5-6; CDR3 protein: CASSFTRGTEAFF
J gene: TRBJ2-3; V gene: TRBV5-1; CDR3 protein: CASRGWGLTDTQYF
J gene: TRBJ2-1; V gene: TRBV27; CDR3 protein: CASSLHRELDEGEQFF
J gene: TRBJ1-2; V gene: TRBV5-8; CDR3 protein: CASSLLGTGKANYGYTF
J gene: TRBJ2-7; V gene: TRBV7-2; CDR3 protein: CASSLQRGSPYEQYF
J gene: TRBJ2-7; V gene: TRBV21-1; CDR3 protein: CASSHEVSYEQYF
J gene: TRBJ2-7; V gene: TRBV7-8; CDR3 protein: CASSPGTAHAYEQYF
J gene: TRBJ2-3; V gene: TRBV9; CDR3 protein: CASSRSMDKTQYF